The clone carrying this T cell receptor beta chain was picked up many times. As yet, its antigen is unknown. Treg sorting used a CD4+CD25+CD127-/low gate. Overall study findings and caveats: Greatest tumor Treg TCR overlap was with tumor naive CD4+ cells. Tumor memory CD4+ T cell TCR gene usage was found to cluster with blood and lymph node memory CD4+ cells and with lymph node naive CD4+ cells.

Semi-nested PCR with Nested Universal Primer A followed constant-region reverse priming of full-length variable regions. TCRdb used MiXCR to reprocess the 5' RACE reads, holding one entry per CDR3 protein. The repertoire holds around 9,700 distinct CDR3 sequences, 12% to 15% seen once, with over 3% in the top ten. CDR3 length equals 12 residues. Germline V gene lookup returns CDR1 MDHEN and CDR2 SYDVKM. Trimming pared 3 bases from V and 6 bases from J, leaving 8 bases between. The chain employs TRBV28 and TRBJ2-5; D ambiguous. The clonotype comes from a female donor with breast cancer. The source material was Tregs sorted from blood. CDR3 sequence (DNA): TGTGCCAGCAGTTTTAGGAGAAAGACCCAGTACTTC. It yields the protein CASSFRRKTQYF.